The rows below give T cell receptor beta chains drawn from one sample of a study of blood T cell repertoires in COVID-19. TCRdb keeps only in-frame clones here, not all; method: immunoSEQ multiplex PCR. The sample gives 200,000 to 250,000 clones, roughly 80% of which show up once; about 8.3% is in the top ten. Material: peripheral blood. These receptors came from a woman of 80 years or more with COVID-19, enrolled during active disease. The CDR3 runs from the conserved cysteine through the conserved F or W. Fields, in order: V gene, J gene, D gene, clone size, CDR3 DNA, CDR3 protein. D genes are given only for firm matches. The size field is filled for only some rows; it gives once, few, many or a size class.

V gene: TRBV9; J gene: TRBJ1-5; D gene: -; clone size: -; CDR3 DNA: TGTGCCAGCAGCGTAGATGCAGGCAGGCAGCCCCAGCATTTT; CDR3 protein: CASSVDAGRQPQHF
V gene: TRBV6-5; J gene: TRBJ1-2; D gene: -; clone size: -; CDR3 DNA: TGTGCCGCACGCCCACACGACGGGTGGGAGGGCTACACCTTC; CDR3 protein: CAARPHDGWEGYTF
V gene: TRBV7-8; J gene: TRBJ2-3; D gene: TRBD2; clone size: -; CDR3 DNA: TGTGCCAGCAGCCCCGGGACTAGCGGCAGCACAGATACGCAGTATTTT; CDR3 protein: CASSPGTSGSTDTQYF
V gene: TRBV5-1; J gene: TRBJ1-4; D gene: -; clone size: once; CDR3 DNA: TGCGCCAGCAGCTTGGGGTCAGTAGAAAAACTGTTTTTT; CDR3 protein: CASSLGSVEKLFF
V gene: TRBV6-5; J gene: TRBJ1-1; D gene: TRBD1; clone size: -; CDR3 DNA: TGTGCCAGCAGTTATCTGGACAGGGTAAACACTGAAGCTTTCTTT; CDR3 protein: CASSYLDRVNTEAFF
V gene: TRBV2; J gene: TRBJ2-1; D gene: TRBD2; clone size: -; CDR3 DNA: TGTGCCAGCAGTGATTCAGGAGGGACTAGGACCTTCTTC; CDR3 protein: CASSDSGGTRTFF
V gene: TRBV4-2; J gene: TRBJ1-6; D gene: TRBD1; clone size: -; CDR3 DNA: TGTGCCAGCAGCCAAGATGACAGGGTAATGAACTCACCCCTCCACTTT; CDR3 protein: CASSQDDRVMNSPLHF
V gene: TRBV5-5; J gene: TRBJ2-6; D gene: -; clone size: -; CDR3 DNA: TGTGCCAGCAGGAAGGACAGCTCTGGGGCCAACGTCCTGACTTTC; CDR3 protein: CASRKDSSGANVLTF
V gene: TRBV18; J gene: TRBJ2-3; D gene: TRBD2; clone size: -; CDR3 DNA: TGTGCCAGCTCACCGGGACTAGCGGGAGGGAGCCCAGATACGCAGTATTTT; CDR3 protein: CASSPGLAGGSPDTQYF
V gene: TRBV5-1; J gene: TRBJ1-1; D gene: -; clone size: -; CDR3 DNA: TGCGCCAGCAGCCAACAGGGGAACACTGAAGCTTTCTTT; CDR3 protein: CASSQQGNTEAFF
V gene: TRBV7-9; J gene: TRBJ2-5; D gene: -; clone size: few; CDR3 DNA: TGTGCCAGCACCCTCTGGGACACTCAAGAGACCCAGTACTTC; CDR3 protein: CASTLWDTQETQYF
V gene: TRBV6-2/TRBV6-3; J gene: TRBJ1-2; D gene: TRBD1; clone size: once; CDR3 DNA: TGTGCCAGCAGTACCCGACAGGGAGAGTACACCTTC; CDR3 protein: CASSTRQGEYTF
V gene: TRBV15; J gene: TRBJ1-5; D gene: -; clone size: -; CDR3 DNA: TGTGCCACCAGCAGAGACAGGGGTAGCAATCAGCCCCAGCATTTT; CDR3 protein: CATSRDRGSNQPQHF
V gene: TRBV25-1; J gene: TRBJ1-4; D gene: -; clone size: -; CDR3 DNA: TGTGCCAGCAGGGCCGATGCAACTAATGAAAAACTGTTTTTT; CDR3 protein: CASRADATNEKLFF
V gene: TRBV5-5; J gene: TRBJ1-3; D gene: -; clone size: -; CDR3 DNA: TGTGCCAGCAGCTCGCCCGACCAGGGGAATGGAAACACCATATATTTT; CDR3 protein: CASSSPDQGNGNTIYF
V gene: TRBV19; J gene: TRBJ2-5; D gene: TRBD2; clone size: -; CDR3 DNA: TGTGCCAGTAGTTCCTCCCGCGGGGGGTTCCAAGAGACCCAGTACTTC; CDR3 protein: CASSSSRGGFQETQYF
V gene: TRBV5-1; J gene: TRBJ2-5; D gene: -; clone size: -; CDR3 DNA: TGCGCCAGTACGTCAGGACAAGTACAAGAGACCCAGTACTTC; CDR3 protein: CASTSGQVQETQYF
V gene: TRBV12-3/TRBV12-4; J gene: TRBJ1-2; D gene: -; clone size: -; CDR3 DNA: TGTGCCAGCAGCCGAACAGGATCGCGCGGCTACACCTTC; CDR3 protein: CASSRTGSRGYTF
V gene: TRBV11-2; J gene: TRBJ2-5; D gene: -; clone size: -; CDR3 DNA: TGTGCCAGCAGCCCCACCGGGATTCAGTACTTC; CDR3 protein: CASSPTGIQYF
V gene: TRBV29-1; J gene: TRBJ2-5; D gene: TRBD1; clone size: -; CDR3 DNA: TGCAGCGTCACAGGGGGCCAAGAGACCCAGTACTTC; CDR3 protein: CSVTGGQETQYF
V gene: TRBV5-1; J gene: TRBJ2-7; D gene: TRBD2; clone size: many; CDR3 DNA: TGCGCCAGCAGCTTGGGCTGGACTAGCACCAACGAGCAGTACTTC; CDR3 protein: CASSLGWTSTNEQYF
V gene: TRBV6-1; J gene: TRBJ2-1; D gene: -; clone size: -; CDR3 DNA: TGTGCCAGCAGTGACAGGGGCCACTACCAGAGTAATGAGCAGTTCTTC; CDR3 protein: CASSDRGHYQSNEQFF
V gene: TRBV3-1/TRBV3-2; J gene: TRBJ1-5; D gene: -; clone size: -; CDR3 DNA: TGTGCCAGCAGCCACTCAGGGCGGTATCAGCCCCAGCATTTT; CDR3 protein: CASSHSGRYQPQHF
V gene: TRBV28; J gene: TRBJ1-3; D gene: -; clone size: few; CDR3 DNA: TGTGCCAGCAGCCGTCGGGTCCGTCAAAGTAGAAACACCATATATTTT; CDR3 protein: CASSRRVRQSRNTIYF
V gene: TRBV6-5; J gene: TRBJ2-7; D gene: -; clone size: -; CDR3 DNA: TGTGCCAGCAGCCCGAGCAGGGACTACGAGCAGTACTTC; CDR3 protein: CASSPSRDYEQYF
V gene: TRBV19; J gene: TRBJ1-2; D gene: -; clone size: -; CDR3 DNA: TGTGCCAGTAGTCAATACGCGACAGGCCGAGAGAACTATGGCTACACCTTC; CDR3 protein: CASSQYATGRENYGYTF
V gene: TRBV24-1; J gene: TRBJ2-7; D gene: TRBD1; clone size: -; CDR3 DNA: TGTGCCACCAGTTCGACCGGGACAGGGACCTACGAGCAGTACTTC; CDR3 protein: CATSSTGTGTYEQYF